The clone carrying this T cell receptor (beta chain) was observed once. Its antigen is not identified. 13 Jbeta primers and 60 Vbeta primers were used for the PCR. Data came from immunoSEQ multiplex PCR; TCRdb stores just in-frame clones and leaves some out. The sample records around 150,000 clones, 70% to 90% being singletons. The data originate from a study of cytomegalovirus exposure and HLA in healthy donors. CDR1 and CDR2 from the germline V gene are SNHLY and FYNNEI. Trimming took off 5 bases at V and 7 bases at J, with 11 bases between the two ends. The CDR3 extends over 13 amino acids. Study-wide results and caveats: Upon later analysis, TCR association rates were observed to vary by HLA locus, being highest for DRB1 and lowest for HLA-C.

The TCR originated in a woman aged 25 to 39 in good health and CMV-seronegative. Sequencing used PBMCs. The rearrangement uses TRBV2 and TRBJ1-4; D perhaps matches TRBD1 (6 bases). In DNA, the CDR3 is TGTGCCAGCAGTCTGTCAGGGGTTGAAAAACTGTTTTTT. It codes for CASSLSGVEKLFF.